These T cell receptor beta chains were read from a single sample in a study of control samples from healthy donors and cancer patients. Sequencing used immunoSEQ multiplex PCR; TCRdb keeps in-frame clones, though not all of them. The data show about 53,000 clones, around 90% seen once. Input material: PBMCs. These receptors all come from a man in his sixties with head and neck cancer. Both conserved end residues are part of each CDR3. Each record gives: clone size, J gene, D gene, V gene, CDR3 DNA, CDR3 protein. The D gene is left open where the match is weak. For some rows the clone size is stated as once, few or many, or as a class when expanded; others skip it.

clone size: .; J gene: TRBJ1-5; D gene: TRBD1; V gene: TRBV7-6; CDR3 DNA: TGTGCCAGCAGCTTAGAACAGGGGGCTAGCAATCAGCCCCAGCATTTT; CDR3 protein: CASSLEQGASNQPQHF
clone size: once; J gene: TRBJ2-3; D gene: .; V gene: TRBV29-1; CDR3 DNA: TGCAGCGTGATGACTGGCACAGATACGCAGTATTTT; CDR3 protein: CSVMTGTDTQYF
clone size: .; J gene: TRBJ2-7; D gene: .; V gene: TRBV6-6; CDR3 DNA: TGTGCCAGCAGTTACCTGGGTCTGGTTCCCTACGAGCAGTACTTC; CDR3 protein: CASSYLGLVPYEQYF
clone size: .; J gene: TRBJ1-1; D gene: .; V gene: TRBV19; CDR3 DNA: TGTGCCAGTAGTATAGTTCTCAGGAACACTGAAGCTTTCTTT; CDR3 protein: CASSIVLRNTEAFF
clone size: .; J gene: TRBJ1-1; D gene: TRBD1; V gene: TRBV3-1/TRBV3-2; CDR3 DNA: TGTGCCAGCAGCCAAAAAATTACAGGGGGCATTATCACTGAAGCTTTCTTT; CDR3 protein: CASSQKITGGIITEAFF
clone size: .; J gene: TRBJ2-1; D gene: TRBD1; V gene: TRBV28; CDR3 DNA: TGTGCCAGCAGTCCTACTGGGACAGGGGGCGGTGAGCAGTTCTTC; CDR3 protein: CASSPTGTGGGEQFF
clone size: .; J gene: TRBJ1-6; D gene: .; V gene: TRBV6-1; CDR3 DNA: TGTGCCAGCAGTGAAGCGCTTCCCAGGTGGGGTTCACCCCTCCACTTT; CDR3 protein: CASSEALPRWGSPLHF
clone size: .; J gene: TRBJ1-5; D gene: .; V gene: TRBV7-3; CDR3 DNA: TGTGCCAGCAGCTTAAATGGTGGTCGTGGTCAGCCCCAGCATTTT; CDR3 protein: CASSLNGGRGQPQHF
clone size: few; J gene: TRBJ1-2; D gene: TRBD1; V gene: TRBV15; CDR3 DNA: TGTGCCACCAGTCCAGGAAGGACAGGGCCCCTCTATGGCTACACCTTC; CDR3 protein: CATSPGRTGPLYGYTF
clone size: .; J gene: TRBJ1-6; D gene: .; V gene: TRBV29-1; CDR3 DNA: TGCAGCGTTGAAGAAACGGAGGCCCCCCTAAATAATTCACCCCTCCACTTT; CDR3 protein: CSVEETEAPLNNSPLHF
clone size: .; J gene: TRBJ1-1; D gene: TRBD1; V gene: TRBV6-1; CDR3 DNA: TGTGCCAGCAGCCTAGGGGGCCGCAACACTGAAGCTTTCTTT; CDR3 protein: CASSLGGRNTEAFF
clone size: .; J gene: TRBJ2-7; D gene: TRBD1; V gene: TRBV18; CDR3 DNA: TGTGCCAGCTCACCACCCAGGACAGGGAATTCCTACGAGCAGTACTTC; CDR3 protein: CASSPPRTGNSYEQYF
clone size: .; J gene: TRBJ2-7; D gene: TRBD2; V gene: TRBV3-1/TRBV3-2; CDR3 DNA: TGTGCCAGCAGCCAAGCGGGGGGGCAGGCGAAGCAGTACTTC; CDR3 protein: CASSQAGGQAKQYF
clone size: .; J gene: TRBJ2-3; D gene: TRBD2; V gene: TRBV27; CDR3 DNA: TGTGCCAGCAGGCTAGGGACTAGCGGGCGCACAGATACGCAGTATTTT; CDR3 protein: CASRLGTSGRTDTQYF
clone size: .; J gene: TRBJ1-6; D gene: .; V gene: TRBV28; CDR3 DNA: TGTGCCAGCAGTGACAACAGGGCCTCCTATAATTCACCCCTCCACTTT; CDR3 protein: CASSDNRASYNSPLHF
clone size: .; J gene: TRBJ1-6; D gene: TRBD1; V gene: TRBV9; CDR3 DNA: TGTGCCAGCAGCGTAGACAGTCCCAGGGGGGTCTCCTATAATTCACCCCTCCACTTT; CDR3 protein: CASSVDSPRGVSYNSPLHF
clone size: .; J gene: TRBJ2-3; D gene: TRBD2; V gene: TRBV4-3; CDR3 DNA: TGCGCCAGCAGCCGGAAAGCGGCTAGCGGGGCTGATACGCAGTATTTT; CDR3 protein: CASSRKAASGADTQYF
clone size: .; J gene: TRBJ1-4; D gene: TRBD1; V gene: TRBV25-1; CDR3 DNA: TGTGCCAGCAATGACGGGACAGGGTTTGAAAAACTGTTTTTT; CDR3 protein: CASNDGTGFEKLFF
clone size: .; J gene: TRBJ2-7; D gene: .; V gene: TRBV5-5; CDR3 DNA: TGTGCCAGCAGCTCAGGCCCAGGAATTTACTACGAGCAGTACTTC; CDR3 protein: CASSSGPGIYYEQYF
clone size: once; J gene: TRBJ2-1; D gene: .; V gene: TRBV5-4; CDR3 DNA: TGTGCCAGCAGCCGGGACTTCAGCTCCTACAATGAGCAGTTCTTC; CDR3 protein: CASSRDFSSYNEQFF
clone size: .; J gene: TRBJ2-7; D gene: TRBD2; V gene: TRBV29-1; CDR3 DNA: TGCAGCGTTGCACTAGCGGGAGATGGGGAGCAGTACTTC; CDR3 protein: CSVALAGDGEQYF
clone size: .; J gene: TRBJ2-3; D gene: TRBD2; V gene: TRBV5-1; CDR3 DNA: TGCGCCAGCAGCTGGGGACTAGCGGGAGCCACAGATACGCAGTATTTT; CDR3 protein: CASSWGLAGATDTQYF
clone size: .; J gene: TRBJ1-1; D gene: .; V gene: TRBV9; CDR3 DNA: TGTGCCAGCAGCGTAGCGGGGGACACTGAAGCTTTCTTT; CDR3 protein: CASSVAGDTEAFF
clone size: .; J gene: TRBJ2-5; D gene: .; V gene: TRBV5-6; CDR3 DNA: TGTGCCAGCAGCTTGGTTGTACACAGCCAAGAGACCCAGTACTTC; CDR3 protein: CASSLVVHSQETQYF
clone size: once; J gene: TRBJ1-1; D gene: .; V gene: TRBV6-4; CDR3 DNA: TGTGCCAGCAGTGTTCCCCTCGGAACTGAAGCTTTCTTT; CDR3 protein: CASSVPLGTEAFF
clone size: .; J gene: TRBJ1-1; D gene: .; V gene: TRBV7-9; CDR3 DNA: TGTGCCAGCAGCGCCCAACAGGGTTCAGGGGACACTGAAGCTTTCTTT; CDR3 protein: CASSAQQGSGDTEAFF
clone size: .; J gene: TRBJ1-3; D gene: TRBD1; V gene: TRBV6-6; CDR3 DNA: TGTGCCAGCAGTTACCAGGACAGGGGATCTGGAAACACCATATATTTT; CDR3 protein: CASSYQDRGSGNTIYF
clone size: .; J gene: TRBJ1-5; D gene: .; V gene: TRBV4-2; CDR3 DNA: TGTGCCAGCAGCCATCAGGGAGATCAGCCCCAGCATTTT; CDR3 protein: CASSHQGDQPQHF
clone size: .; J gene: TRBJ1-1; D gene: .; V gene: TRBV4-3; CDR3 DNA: TGCGCCAGCAGCCTGGATCAGGACAGAGGGACTGAAGCTTTCTTT; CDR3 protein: CASSLDQDRGTEAFF
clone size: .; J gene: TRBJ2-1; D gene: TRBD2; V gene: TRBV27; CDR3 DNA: TGTGCCAGCAGCTATAGAGCGGGGGGGCTTGTGAATGAGCAGTTCTTC; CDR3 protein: CASSYRAGGLVNEQFF
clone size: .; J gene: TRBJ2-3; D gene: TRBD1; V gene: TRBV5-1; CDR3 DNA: TGCGCCAGCAGCTTGGGAAACACAGGGGCAGATACGCAGTATTTT; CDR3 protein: CASSLGNTGADTQYF
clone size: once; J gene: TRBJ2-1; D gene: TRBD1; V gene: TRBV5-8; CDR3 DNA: TGTGCCAGCAGCTTAGGTGGGGGGACAGGCTCCTACAATGAGCAGTTCTTC; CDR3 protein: CASSLGGGTGSYNEQFF
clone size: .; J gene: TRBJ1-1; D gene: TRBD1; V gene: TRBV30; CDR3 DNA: TGTGCCTGGTACTCACCCGGGACAGGGGCTGGGAGCACTGAAGCTTTCTTT; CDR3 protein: CAWYSPGTGAGSTEAFF
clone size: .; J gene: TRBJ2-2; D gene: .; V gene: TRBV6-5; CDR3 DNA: TGTGCCAGCACCTCGATTAGGCCCGGGGAGCTGTTTTTT; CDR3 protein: CASTSIRPGELFF
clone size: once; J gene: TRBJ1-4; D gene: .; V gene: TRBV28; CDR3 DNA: TGTGCCAGCGCCAGGGCGGGGCAACTCGGAAAACTGTTTTTT; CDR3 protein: CASARAGQLGKLFF
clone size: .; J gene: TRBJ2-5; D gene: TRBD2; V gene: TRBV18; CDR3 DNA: TGTGCCAGCTCACCCGGGGGACTAGCGGGGGAAGAGACCCAGTACTTC; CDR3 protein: CASSPGGLAGEETQYF
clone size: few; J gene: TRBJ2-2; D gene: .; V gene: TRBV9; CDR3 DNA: TGTGCCAGCAGCCCCGGGGTGGTTGACACCGGGGAGCTGTTTTTT; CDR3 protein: CASSPGVVDTGELFF
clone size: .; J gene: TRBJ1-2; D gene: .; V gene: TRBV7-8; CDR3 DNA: TGTGCCAGCAGTCAAGGGGGTAATTTGCGCTACACCTTC; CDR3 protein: CASSQGGNLRYTF
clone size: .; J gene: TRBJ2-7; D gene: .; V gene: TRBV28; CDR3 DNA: TGTGCCAGCAGGGCACGCGAGCAGTACTTC; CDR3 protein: CASRAREQYF
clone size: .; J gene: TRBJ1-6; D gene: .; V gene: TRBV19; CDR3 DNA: TGTGCCAGTAGAACTTATGCCCAGGGGCTGAATTCACCCCTCCACTTT; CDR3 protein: CASRTYAQGLNSPLHF
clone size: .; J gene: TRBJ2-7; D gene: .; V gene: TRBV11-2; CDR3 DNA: TGTGCCAGCAGCTTGGCTCCCTTTCCGCGTTTCCACGAGCAGTACTTC; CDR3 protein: CASSLAPFPRFHEQYF
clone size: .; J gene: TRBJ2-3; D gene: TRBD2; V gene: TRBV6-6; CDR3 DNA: TGTGCCACAGTACTAGCGGGGGGCACAGATACGCAGTATTTT; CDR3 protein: CATVLAGGTDTQYF
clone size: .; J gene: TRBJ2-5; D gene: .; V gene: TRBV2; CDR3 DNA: TGTGCCAGCAGTTGGTCTGATGGAGACCAAGAGACCCAGTACTTC; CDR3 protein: CASSWSDGDQETQYF
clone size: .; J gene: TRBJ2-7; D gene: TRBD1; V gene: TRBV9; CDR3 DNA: TGTGCCAGCAGCGTAGATGGGACGGGACAGGGCGGCGAGCAGTACTTC; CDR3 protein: CASSVDGTGQGGEQYF
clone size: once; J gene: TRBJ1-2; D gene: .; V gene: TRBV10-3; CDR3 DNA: TGTGCCATCAGTGCCACAGTGCAGGGTGGCTACACCTTC; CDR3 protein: CAISATVQGGYTF
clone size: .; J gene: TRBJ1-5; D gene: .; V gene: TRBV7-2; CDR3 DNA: TGTGCCAGCAGCGTAGGACTGAACAATCAGCCCCAGCATTTT; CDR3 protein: CASSVGLNNQPQHF
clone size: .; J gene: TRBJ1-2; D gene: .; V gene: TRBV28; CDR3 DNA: TGTGCCAGCAGTTTATTCGCAGGGGCCCCCTATGGCTACACCTTC; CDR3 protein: CASSLFAGAPYGYTF
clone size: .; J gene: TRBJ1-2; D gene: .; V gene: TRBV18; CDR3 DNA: TGTGCCAGCTCACCAACAGGGACCAACGGCTACACCTTC; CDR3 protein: CASSPTGTNGYTF
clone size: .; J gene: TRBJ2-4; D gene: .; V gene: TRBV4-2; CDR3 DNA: TGTGCCAGCAGCCAGTTTTGGGCGTGGGACAAAAACATTCAGTACTTC; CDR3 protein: CASSQFWAWDKNIQYF
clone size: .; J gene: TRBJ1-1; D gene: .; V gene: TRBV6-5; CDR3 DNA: TGTGCCAGCAGTTACGGGGCAGGGAGCACTGAAGCTTTCTTT; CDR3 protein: CASSYGAGSTEAFF
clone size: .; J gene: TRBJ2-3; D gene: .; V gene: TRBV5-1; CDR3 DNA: TGCGCCAGCAGCCCTAGCGTATCTAGCACAGATACGCAGTATTTT; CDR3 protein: CASSPSVSSTDTQYF
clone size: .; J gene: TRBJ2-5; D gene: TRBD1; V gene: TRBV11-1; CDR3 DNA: TGTGCCAGCAGCTCTGGGACAGGGTACGGGGAGACCCAGTACTTC; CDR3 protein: CASSSGTGYGETQYF
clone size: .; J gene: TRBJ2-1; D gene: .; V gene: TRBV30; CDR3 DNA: TGTGCCTGGTCCTGGTTGAATGAGCAGTTCTTC; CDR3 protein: CAWSWLNEQFF
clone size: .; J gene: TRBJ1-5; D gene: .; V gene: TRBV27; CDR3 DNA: TGTGCCAGCAGTTTATATCAGCCCCAGCATTTT; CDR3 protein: CASSLYQPQHF
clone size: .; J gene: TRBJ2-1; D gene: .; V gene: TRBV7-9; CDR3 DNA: TGTGCCAGCAGCTTAGAAACATCAGCCCCTGAGCAGTTCTTC; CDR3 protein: CASSLETSAPEQFF
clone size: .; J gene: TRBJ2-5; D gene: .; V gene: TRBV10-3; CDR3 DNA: TGTGCCATCAGGCGGGACGGACAGCCCCAAGAGACCCAGTACTTC; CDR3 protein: CAIRRDGQPQETQYF
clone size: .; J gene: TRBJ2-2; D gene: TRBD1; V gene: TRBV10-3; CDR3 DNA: TGTGCCATCAGTGAGTCTCGCGGGACAGGGAACACCGGGGAGCTGTTTTTT; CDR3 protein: CAISESRGTGNTGELFF
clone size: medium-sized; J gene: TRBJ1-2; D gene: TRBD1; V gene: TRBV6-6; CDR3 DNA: TGTGCCAGCAGTCCAGAGACAGGGTTGCACTATGGCTACACCTTC; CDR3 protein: CASSPETGLHYGYTF
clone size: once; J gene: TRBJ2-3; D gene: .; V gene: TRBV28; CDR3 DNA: TGTGCCAGCAGTACCGCAGCTTTCGGAACCTCGCACACAGATACGCAGTATTTT; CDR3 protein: CASSTAAFGTSHTDTQYF
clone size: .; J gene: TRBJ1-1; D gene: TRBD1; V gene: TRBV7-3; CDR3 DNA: TGTGCCAGCAGCTCTGGACAGGGCGGGGTAGCTTTCTTT; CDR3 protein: CASSSGQGGVAFF